This TCR beta chain was profiled in a study of cytomegalovirus exposure and HLA in healthy donors. The PCR had 60 Vbeta and 13 Jbeta primers. TCRdb's table, derived via immunoSEQ multiplex PCR, lists solely in-frame clones and lacks some. The sample has 37,000 or so clones, about 67% seen once. On this clone: Its antigen is unidentified.

Broader study findings: TCR sequences were mostly rare, though some public TCRs occurred in many donors.

Germline lookup yields CDR1 SGDLS and CDR2 YYNGEE. This CDR3 has 13 amino acids. The ends were cut back, 6 bases at V and 7 bases at J, with 16 bases in the middle. Sequenced: PBMCs. The receptor was isolated from a man younger than 45 in good health and CMV-seronegative. The genes are TRBV9 and TRBJ1-1, with a tentative D call TRBD1 (6 bases). As DNA, the CDR3 is TGTGCCAGCACCTCTAGAGGGGGGGATGAAGCTTTCTTT. Translated: CASTSRGGDEAFF.